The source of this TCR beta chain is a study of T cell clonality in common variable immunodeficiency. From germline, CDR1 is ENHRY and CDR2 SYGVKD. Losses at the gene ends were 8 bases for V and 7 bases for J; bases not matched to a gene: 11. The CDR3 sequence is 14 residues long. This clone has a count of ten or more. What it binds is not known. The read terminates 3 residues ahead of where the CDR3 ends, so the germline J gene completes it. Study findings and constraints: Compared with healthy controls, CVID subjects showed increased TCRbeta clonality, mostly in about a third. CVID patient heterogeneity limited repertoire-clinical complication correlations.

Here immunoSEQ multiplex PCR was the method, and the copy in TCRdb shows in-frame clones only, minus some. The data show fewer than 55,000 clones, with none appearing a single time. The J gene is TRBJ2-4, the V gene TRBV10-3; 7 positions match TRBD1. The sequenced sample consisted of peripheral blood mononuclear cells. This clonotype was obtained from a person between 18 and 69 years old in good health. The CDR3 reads CAISQGGTANIQYF. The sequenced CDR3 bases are TGTGCCATCTCCCAGGGTGGGACAGCCAACATT.